This paragraph covers one T cell receptor beta chain sequence. Its target is not known. PCR employed 60 Vbeta and 13 Jbeta primers. Sequenced by immunoSEQ multiplex PCR; TCRdb stores in-frame clones only, minus some. The sample contains around 150,000 clones, about 75% of which appear only once. The sample belongs to a study of cytomegalovirus exposure and HLA in healthy donors. This CDR3 comprises 15 residues. The V gene's germline CDR1 is SGHTA and CDR2 FQGNSA. Trimming cost V 5 bases and J 8 bases, with 22 bases left between them. Study-wide findings and caveats: It was confirmed in vitro that three of the CMV-associated chains were specific for CMV antigens. Some TCR beta chains (164 of them) were listed as cytomegalovirus-associated. 87-base-pair reads could not separate some V segments, including TRBV6-2 and TRBV6-3.

This TCR came from a woman in her fifties or sixties in good health and CMV-seropositive. This chain uses TRBV7-2 with TRBJ2-7; D may be TRBD1 (6 bases). The source material was PBMCs. In DNA, the CDR3 is TGTGCCAGCAGCCCCGCTCGACAGGAGGTTGCCCAGCAGTACTTC. This sequence encodes CASSPARQEVAQQYF.